Included here is one T cell receptor (beta chain) sequence, with context. Its antigen is unidentified. This sample stems from a study of monozygotic twins with inflammatory bowel disease. General observations from the study: The authors could not tell different T cell subtypes apart.

Every TCR library drew on approximately 3.5 ug of total RNA. TCRalpha and TCRbeta cDNA went through two nested PCRs of approximately 17 and 9 cycles. From its re-call of the 5' RACE reads, TCRdb lists each CDR3 protein once, without DNA. The repertoire shows fewer than 550,000 distinct CDR3 sequences; the top ten hold around 2.4%. Germline V gene lookup returns CDR1 SEHNR and CDR2 FQNEAQ (reference sequence). CDR3 length equals 13 residues. Donors gave about 2.5 ml of blood apiece. This receptor was identified in a human donor with ulcerative colitis or Crohn's disease, or a healthy co-twin of an affected twin (not recorded which). V and J are TRBV7-9 and TRBJ2-5; TCRdb's D call of TRBD2 is untestable without DNA. The sequenced sample consisted of blood. This chain's CDR3 is CASSWTEAETQYF.